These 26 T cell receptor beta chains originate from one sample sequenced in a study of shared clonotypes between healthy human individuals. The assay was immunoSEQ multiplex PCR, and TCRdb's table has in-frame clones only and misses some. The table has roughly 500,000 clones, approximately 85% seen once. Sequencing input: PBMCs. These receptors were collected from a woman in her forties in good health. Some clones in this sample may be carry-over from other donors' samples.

The CDR3, as DNA: TGTGCCAGCTCACCTGACAGGGGCGATGAGCAGTTCTTC. Its translation is CASSPDRGDEQFF. The chain links TRBV18 to TRBJ2-1; 8 positions match TRBD1. The J segment lost 8 bases and the V segment lost 3 bases, leaving 3 bases of the junction unmatched. Germline CDR1 KGHSH, CDR2 LQKENI. The CDR3 runs 13 residues.

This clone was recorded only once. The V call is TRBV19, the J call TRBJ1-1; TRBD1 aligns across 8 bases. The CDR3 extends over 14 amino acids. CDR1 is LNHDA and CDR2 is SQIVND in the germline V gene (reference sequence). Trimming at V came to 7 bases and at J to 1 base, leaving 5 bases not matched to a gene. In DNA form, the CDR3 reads TGTGCCAGTATGCCGGACAGGGCGAACACTGAAGCTTTCTTT. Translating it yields CASMPDRANTEAFF.

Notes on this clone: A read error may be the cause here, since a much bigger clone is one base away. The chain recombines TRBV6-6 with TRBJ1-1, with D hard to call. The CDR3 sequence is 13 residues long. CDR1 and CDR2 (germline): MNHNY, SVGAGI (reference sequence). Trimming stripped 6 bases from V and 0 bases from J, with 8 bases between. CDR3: CASRWTVNTEAFF. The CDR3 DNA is TGTGCCAGCAGATGGACGGTGAACACTGAAGCTTTCTTT.

CDR3 sequence (DNA): TGTGCCAGCAGTTTCGGACAGGGTCCCCGGGAGCAGTACTTC. This encodes CASSFGQGPREQYF. The chain combines TRBV27 with TRBJ2-7; 8 bases align to TRBD1. Per germline, CDR1 MNHEY and CDR2 SMNVEV (reference sequence). This CDR3 is 14 amino acids long. J gave up 7 bases and V 3 bases, and 8 bases lay outside the gene matches.

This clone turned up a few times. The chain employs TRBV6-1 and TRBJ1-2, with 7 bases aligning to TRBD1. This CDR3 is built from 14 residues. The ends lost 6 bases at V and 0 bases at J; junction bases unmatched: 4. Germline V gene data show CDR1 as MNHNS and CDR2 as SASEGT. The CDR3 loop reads CASRLGQSNYGYTF. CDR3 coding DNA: TGTGCCAGCAGGCTGGGACAGTCTAACTATGGCTACACCTTC.

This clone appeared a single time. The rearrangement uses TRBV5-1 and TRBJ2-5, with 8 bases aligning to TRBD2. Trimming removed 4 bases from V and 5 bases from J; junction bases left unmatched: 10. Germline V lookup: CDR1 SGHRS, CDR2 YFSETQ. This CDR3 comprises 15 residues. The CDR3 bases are TGCGCCAGCAGCCCCGGGGGGGGCAGCGGGGAGACCCAGTACTTC. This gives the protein CASSPGGGSGETQYF.

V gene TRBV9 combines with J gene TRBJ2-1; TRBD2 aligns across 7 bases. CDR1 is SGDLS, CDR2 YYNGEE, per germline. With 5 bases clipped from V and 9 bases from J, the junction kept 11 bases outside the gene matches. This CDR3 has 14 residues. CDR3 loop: CASSEAGVVGEQFF. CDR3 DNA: TGTGCCAGCAGTGAGGCGGGAGTCGTGGGTGAGCAGTTCTTC.

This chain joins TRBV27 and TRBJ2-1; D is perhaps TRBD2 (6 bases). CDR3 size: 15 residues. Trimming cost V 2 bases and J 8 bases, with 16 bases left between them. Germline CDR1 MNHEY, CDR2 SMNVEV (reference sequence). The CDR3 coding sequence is TGTGCCAGCAGTTTAGGTGCGGGAATTACGGATGAGCAGTTCTTC. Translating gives CASSLGAGITDEQFF.

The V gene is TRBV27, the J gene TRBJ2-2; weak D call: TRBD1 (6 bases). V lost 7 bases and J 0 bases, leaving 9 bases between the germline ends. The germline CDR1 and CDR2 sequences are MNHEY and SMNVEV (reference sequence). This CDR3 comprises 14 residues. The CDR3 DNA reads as TGTGCCAGCACCACAGGGCCGAACACCGGGGAGCTGTTTTTT. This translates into CASTTGPNTGELFF.

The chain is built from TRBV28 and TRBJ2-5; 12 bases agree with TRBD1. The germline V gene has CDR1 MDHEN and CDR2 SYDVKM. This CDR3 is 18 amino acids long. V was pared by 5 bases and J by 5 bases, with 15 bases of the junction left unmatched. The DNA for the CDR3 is TGTGCCAGCAGTCCGCCGCCCATAGGGACAGGGGGCGCGGAGACCCAGTACTTC. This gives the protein CASSPPPIGTGGAETQYF.

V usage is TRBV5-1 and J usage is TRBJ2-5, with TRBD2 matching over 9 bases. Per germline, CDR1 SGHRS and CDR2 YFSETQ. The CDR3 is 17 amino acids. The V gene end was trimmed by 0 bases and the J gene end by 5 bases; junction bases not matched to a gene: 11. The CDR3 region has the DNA TGCGCCAGCAGCTTGGGAACTGCGGGAGGGTTCGGGGAGACCCAGTACTTC. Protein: CASSLGTAGGFGETQYF.

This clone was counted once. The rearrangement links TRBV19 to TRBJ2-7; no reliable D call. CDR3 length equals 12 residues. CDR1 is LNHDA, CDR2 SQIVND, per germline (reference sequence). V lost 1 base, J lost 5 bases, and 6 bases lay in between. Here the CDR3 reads CASSIGTHEQYF. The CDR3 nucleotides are TGTGCCAGTAGTATAGGCACCCACGAGCAGTACTTC.

The CDR3 sequence: CASSLGQASDEQYF. In DNA form, the CDR3 reads TGTGCCAGCAGCTTGGGACAGGCAAGCGACGAGCAGTACTTC. The rearrangement joins TRBV11-2 to TRBJ2-5; 8 nucleotides match TRBD1. The J call may not be correct, given that the DNA end is closer to TRBJ2-7. CDR3 length: 14 residues. Germline V lookup: CDR1 SGHAT, CDR2 FQNNGV.

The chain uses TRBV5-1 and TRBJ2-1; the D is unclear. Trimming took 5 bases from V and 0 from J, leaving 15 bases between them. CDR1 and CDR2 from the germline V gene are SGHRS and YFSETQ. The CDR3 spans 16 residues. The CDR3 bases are TGCGCCAGCAGTTTCGATCGTCGGAGCTCCTACAATGAGCAGTTCTTC. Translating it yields CASSFDRRSSYNEQFF.

The CDR3 region has the DNA TGTGCCAGCAGCGCGCCCGGGACAACTAACACCGGGGAGCTGTTTTTT. Protein: CASSAPGTTNTGELFF. The chain is built from TRBV9 and TRBJ2-2; the D gene is possibly TRBD1 (6 bases). CDR1 is SGDLS, CDR2 YYNGEE, per germline. The CDR3 has 16 residues. The V gene lost 3 bases and the J gene lost 2 bases, with 14 bases spanning the gap.

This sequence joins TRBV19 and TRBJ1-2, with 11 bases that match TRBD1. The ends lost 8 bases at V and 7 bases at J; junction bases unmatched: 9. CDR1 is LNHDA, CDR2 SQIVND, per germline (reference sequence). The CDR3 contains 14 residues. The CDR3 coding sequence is TGTGCCAGTTCTTGGAGGGACAGGGGGGCTGGCTACACCTTC. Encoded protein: CASSWRDRGAGYTF.

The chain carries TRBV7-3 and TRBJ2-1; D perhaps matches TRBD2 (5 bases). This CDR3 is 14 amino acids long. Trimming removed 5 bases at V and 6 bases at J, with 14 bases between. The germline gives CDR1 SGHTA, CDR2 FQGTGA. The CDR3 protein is CASSRTSTANEQFF. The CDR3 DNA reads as TGTGCCAGCAGCCGGACTTCTACGGCCAATGAGCAGTTCTTC.

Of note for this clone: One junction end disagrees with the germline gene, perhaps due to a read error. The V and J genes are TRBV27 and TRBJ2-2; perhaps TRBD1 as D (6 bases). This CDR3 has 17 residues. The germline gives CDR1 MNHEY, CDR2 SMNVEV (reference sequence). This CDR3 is CASSLWWGTIEHRGAVF. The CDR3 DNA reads TGTGCCAGCAGTTTATGGTGGGGGACAATCGAACACCGGGGAGCTGTTTTT.

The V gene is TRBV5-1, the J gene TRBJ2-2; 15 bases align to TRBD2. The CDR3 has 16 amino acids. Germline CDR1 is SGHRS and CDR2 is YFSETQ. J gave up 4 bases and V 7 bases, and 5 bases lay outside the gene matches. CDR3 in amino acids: CASGLAGGPGTGELFF. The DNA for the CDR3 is TGCGCCAGCGGACTAGCGGGAGGGCCCGGCACCGGGGAGCTGTTTTTT.

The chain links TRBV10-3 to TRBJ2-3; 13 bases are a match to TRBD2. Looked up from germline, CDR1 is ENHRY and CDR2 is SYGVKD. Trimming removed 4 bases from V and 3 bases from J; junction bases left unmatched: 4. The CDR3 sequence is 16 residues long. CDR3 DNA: TGTGCCATCAGTGCAACACTAGCGGGAGGGACAGATACGCAGTATTTT. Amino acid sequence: CAISATLAGGTDTQYF.

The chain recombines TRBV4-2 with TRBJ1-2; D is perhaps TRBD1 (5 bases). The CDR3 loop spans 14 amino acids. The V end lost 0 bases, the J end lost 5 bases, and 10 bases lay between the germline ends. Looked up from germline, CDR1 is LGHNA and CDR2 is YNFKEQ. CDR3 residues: CASSQDWGDYGYTF. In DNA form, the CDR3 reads TGTGCCAGCAGCCAAGATTGGGGGGATTATGGCTACACCTTC.

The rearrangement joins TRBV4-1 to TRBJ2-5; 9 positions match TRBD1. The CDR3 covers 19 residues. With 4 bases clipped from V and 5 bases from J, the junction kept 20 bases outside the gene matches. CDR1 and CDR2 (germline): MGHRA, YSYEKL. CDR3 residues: CASSLGKTGTGLSRETQYF. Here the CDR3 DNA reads TGCGCCAGCAGCCTCGGGAAGACCGGGACAGGGTTATCGCGGGAGACCCAGTACTTC.

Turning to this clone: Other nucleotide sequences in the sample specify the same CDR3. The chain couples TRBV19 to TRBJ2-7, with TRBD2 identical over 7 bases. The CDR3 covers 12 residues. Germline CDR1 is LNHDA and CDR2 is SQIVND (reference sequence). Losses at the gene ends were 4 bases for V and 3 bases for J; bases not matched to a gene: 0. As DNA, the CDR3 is TGTGCCAGTAGTAGCGGGAGCTACGAGCAGTACTTC. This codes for CASSSGSYEQYF.

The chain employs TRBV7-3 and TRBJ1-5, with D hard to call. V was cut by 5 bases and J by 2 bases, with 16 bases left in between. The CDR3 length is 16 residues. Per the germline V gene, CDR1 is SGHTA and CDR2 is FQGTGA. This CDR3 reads CASSATRSGGNQPQHF. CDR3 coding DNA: TGTGCCAGCAGCGCTACCAGGTCGGGAGGCAATCAGCCCCAGCATTTT.

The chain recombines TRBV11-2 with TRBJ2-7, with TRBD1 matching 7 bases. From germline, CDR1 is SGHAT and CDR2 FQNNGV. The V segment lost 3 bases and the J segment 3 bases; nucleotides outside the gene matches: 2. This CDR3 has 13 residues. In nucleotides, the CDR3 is TGTGCCAGCAGCTTGGACAGGTACTACGAGCAGTACTTC. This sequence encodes CASSLDRYYEQYF.

In DNA form, the CDR3 reads TGTGCCAGCAGCTTAGGCCTAATATACGAGCAGTACTTC. Residues: CASSLGLIYEQYF. V gene TRBV13 combines with J gene TRBJ2-7; D unresolved. The CDR3 contains 13 residues. V lost 0 bases, J lost 4 bases, and 7 bases lay in between. Per germline, CDR1 PRHDT and CDR2 FYEKMQ (reference sequence).